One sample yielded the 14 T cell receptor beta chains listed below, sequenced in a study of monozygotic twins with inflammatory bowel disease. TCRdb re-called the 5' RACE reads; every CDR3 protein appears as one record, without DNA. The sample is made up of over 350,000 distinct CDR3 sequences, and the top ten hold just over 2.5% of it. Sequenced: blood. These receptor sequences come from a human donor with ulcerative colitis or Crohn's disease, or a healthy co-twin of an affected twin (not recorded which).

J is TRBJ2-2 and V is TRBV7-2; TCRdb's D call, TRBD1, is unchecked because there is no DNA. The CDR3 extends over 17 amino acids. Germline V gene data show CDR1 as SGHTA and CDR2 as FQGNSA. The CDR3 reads CASSLVLSPRDTGELFF.

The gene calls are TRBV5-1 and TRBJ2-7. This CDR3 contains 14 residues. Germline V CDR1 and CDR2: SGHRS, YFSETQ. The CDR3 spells CASSLARPTYEQYF. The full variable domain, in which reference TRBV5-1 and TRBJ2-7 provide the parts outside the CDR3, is KAGVTQTPRYLIKTRGQQVTLSCSPISGHRSVSWYQQTPGQGLQFLFEYFSETQRNKGNFPGRFSGRQFSNSRSEMNVSTLELGDSALYLCASSLARPTYEQYFGPGTRLTVT.

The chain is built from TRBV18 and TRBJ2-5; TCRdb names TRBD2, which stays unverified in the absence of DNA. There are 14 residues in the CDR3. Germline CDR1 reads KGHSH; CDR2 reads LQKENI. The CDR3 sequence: CASSVSSGQETQYF.

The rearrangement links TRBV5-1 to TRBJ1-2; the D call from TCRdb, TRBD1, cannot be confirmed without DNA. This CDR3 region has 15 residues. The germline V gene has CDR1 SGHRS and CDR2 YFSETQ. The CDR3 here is CASGTNPGPNYGYTF.

The CDR3 loop reads CASSLDPALNSVLTF. The V call is TRBV5-5, the J call TRBJ2-6; TCRdb proposes TRBD2, but this gene call is untestable without DNA. Germline CDR1 and CDR2: SGHKS and YYEKEE (reference sequence). There are 15 residues in the CDR3.

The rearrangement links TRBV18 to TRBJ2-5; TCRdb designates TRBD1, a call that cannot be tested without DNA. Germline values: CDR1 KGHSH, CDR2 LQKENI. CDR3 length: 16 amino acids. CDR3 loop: CASSRIGGSLQETQYF.

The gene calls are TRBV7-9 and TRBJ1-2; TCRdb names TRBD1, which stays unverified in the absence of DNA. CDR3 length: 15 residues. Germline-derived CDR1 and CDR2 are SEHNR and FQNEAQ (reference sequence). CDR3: CASSLVGTGNYGYTF.

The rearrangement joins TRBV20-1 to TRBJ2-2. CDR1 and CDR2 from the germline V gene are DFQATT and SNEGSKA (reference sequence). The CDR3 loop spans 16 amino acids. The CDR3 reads CSAPHRPVSNTGELFF.

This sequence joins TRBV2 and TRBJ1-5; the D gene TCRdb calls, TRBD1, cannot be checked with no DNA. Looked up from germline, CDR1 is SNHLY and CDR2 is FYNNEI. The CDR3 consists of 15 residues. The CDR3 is CASRRGQESNQPQHF.

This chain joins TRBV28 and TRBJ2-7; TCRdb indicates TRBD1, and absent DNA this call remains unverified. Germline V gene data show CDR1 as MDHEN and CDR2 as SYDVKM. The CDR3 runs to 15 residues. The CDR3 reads CASSPTQTGTYEQYF.

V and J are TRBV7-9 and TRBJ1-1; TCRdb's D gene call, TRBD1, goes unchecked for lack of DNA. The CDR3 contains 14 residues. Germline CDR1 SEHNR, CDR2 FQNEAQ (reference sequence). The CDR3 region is CASNEKGENTEAFF.

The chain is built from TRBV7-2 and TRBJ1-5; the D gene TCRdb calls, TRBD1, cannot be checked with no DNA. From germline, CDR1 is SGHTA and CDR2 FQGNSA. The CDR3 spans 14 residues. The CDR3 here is CASGRGYSNQPQHF.

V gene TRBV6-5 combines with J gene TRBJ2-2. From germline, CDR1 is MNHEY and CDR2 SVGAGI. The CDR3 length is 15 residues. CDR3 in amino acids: CASRLGLRNTGELFF.

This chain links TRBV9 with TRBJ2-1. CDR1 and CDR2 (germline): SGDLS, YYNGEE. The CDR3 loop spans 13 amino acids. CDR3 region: CASSVGTHNEQFF.